The clone carrying this T cell receptor beta chain appeared a few times. These data are taken from a study of blood T cell repertoires in COVID-19. Looking at the study overall: The study drew acute and convalescent COVID-19 samples from the United States, Italy and Spain. Nucleic acid was either cDNA or gDNA, and it came from T cells, B-cell-depleted T cells, or PBMCs.

The CDR3 has 15 amino acids. CDR1 and CDR2 (germline): MGHRA, YSYEKL. V shed 4 bases and J shed 2 bases, with 13 bases lying between them. Original processing methods: Nucleated cell number was recorded as an estimate derived from reference gene primer amplification. Generated by immunoSEQ multiplex PCR, the TCRdb table keeps only in-frame clones and is missing some. The DNA gave D and trimming, while V, J and clone size come from that table. The sample records roughly 150,000 clones, around 80% being singletons. Sequenced sample: peripheral blood. This TCR came from a man aged 60-69 years with acute or convalescent COVID-19. J is TRBJ2-3 and V is TRBV4-1; possibly TRBD2 for D (5 bases). CDR3 coding DNA: TGCGCCAGCAGCCGGAGGCTTGGGATCACAGATACGCAGTATTTT. It codes for CASSRRLGITDTQYF.